Listed here are 12 T cell receptor delta chains from one sample, sequenced in a study of gamma-delta T cells after stem cell transplantation (dated by TCRdb to about 2016). Preparation of the library involved RT-PCR. TCRdb shows the sequencer as Illumina MiSeq. Clones were re-identified by TCRdb from the public reads with CATT, and rows with the same DNA were merged. The sample table holds 1,500 to 2,000 delta-chain clones, of which 30% to 35% were seen once. Roughly 15% of the sample is in the top ten clones. Input material: gamma-delta T cells. Every receptor here comes from a human donor. It is not recorded whose cells these are; they may come from a transplant donor.

The table lists this clone with a few counts. V gene TRDV1 combines with J gene TRDJ2; 13 nucleotides line up with TRDD3. This CDR3 has 22 residues. Germline assignment: CDR1 TSWWSYY and CDR2 QGS. V was clipped by 5 bases and J by 2 bases; unmatched bases: 20. The CDR3 protein is CALGNPFWTGGYAKSLTAQLFF. For the CDR3, the DNA is TGTGCTCTTGGGAACCCCTTCTGGACTGGGGGATACGCCAAGTCCTTGACAGCACAACTCTTCTTT.

In this sample, this clone is large. Other DNA sequences from this sample encode an identical CDR3 as well. The CDR3 here is CACDTVAGVGDTLGQLFF. The CDR3 DNA sequence: TGTGCCTGTGACACCGTAGCAGGAGTGGGGGATACGCTGGGTCAACTCTTCTTT. The chain couples TRDV2 to TRDJ2; 11 positions agree with TRDD3. V shed 0 bases, J shed 11 bases, and the junction held 16 bases outside the gene matches. The germline gives CDR1 GEAIGNYY, CDR2 EKD. This CDR3 is built from 18 residues.

This rearrangement joins TRDV2 to TRDJ1; D is perhaps TRDD2 or TRDD3 (6 bases each). CDR3 length: 14 amino acids. Trimming pared 4 bases from V and 3 bases from J, leaving 14 bases between. Germline lookup yields CDR1 GEAIGNYY and CDR2 EKD. The CDR3 here is CACDLLLGPDKLIF. The CDR3, as DNA: TGTGCCTGTGATCTCCTACTGGGCCCCGATAAACTCATCTTT.

The chain links TRDV2 to TRDJ1, with 11 bases fitting TRDD3. The CDR3 runs 17 residues. Germline V lookup: CDR1 GEAIGNYY, CDR2 EKD. Unmatched junction bases numbered 8, after V lost 3 bases and J lost 0 bases. As DNA, the CDR3 is TGTGCCTGTGACTGCATGGGGGATACGCGGGACACCGATAAACTCATCTTT. Amino acid sequence: CACDCMGDTRDTDKLIF.

Comment on this clone: A far larger clone is only one base removed, so a read error is likely. The chain combines TRDV2 with TRDJ1, with D perhaps TRDD3 (6 bases). There are 14 residues in the CDR3. Germline V lookup: CDR1 GEAIGNYY, CDR2 EKD. CDR3 region: CACDTVLGNDKPIF. CDR3 nucleotide sequence: TGTGCCTGTGACACCGTACTGGGCAACGATAAACCCATCTTT.

The sample holds a few counts of this clone. J is TRDJ1 and V is TRDV2; 12 bases fit TRDD3. The CDR3 sequence is 16 residues long. Germline values: CDR1 GEAIGNYY, CDR2 EKD. V dropped 0 bases and J dropped 3; count of bases not matched to a gene: 4. In DNA form, the CDR3 reads TGTGCCTGTGACACCTTAACTGGGGGATACTCCGATAAACTCATCTTT. It specifies CACDTLTGGYSDKLIF.

On this clone: The junction departs from germline at one end; a sequencing error may be responsible. Other DNA sequences from this sample encode an identical CDR3 as well. The V call is TRDV2, the J call TRDJ1; 12 bases agree with TRDD3. The CDR3 loop spans 18 amino acids. Germline V CDR1 and CDR2: GEAIGNYY, EKD. The CDR3 DNA sequence: TGTGCCCGTGACACCGGCTTATTACTGGGGGATACCCGCGATAAACTCATCTTT. Translating it yields CARDTGLLLGDTRDKLIF.

As to this clone: This likely came from a read error, as a far larger clone is one base away. V is TRDV2 and J is TRDJ1; possible D gene TRDD3, 6 bases. CDR1 is GEAIGNYY and CDR2 is EKD in the germline V gene. V was cut by 0 bases and J by 2 bases, with 33 bases left in between. This CDR3 is 22 amino acids long. The CDR3: CACDTVSQAENNGGPGTDKLIF. CDR3 coding DNA: TGTGCCTGTGACACCGTATCGCAGGCTGAAAATAATGGGGGGCCAGGGACCGATAAACTCATCTTT.

In its sample, this clone is large (0.1 to 1%). The rearrangement joins TRDV2 to TRDJ1, with D possibly being TRDD3 (5 bases). Trimming left V 1 base short and J 0 bases short, with 14 bases between. This CDR3 contains 16 residues. Germline assignment: CDR1 GEAIGNYY and CDR2 EKD. The CDR3 sequence is CACDTVGKLNTDKLIF. CDR3 DNA: TGTGCCTGTGACACGGTGGGGAAACTCAACACCGATAAACTCATCTTT.

Note on this clone: The junction does not match germline at one end; this may be a read error. The chain joins TRDV2 to TRDJ1; 8 bases map to TRDD3. CDR1 is GEAIGNYY, CDR2 EKD, per germline. CDR3 length equals 18 residues. Here the CDR3 reads CARDTVPSGGAITDKLIF. CDR3 nucleotide sequence: TGTGCCCGTGACACCGTTCCCTCTGGGGGAGCAATCACCGATAAACTCATCTTT.

Turning to this clone: Just one base apart from a much larger clone, this may be a read error. This chain connects TRDV2 to TRDJ1, with TRDD3 identical over 12 bases. V dropped 3 bases and J dropped 3; count of bases not matched to a gene: 13. The CDR3 loop spans 18 amino acids. Germline loops: CDR1 GEAIGNYY, CDR2 EKD. CDR3 residues: CACDPLPTWGIRSDKLIF. The DNA for the CDR3 is TGTGCCTGTGACCCCTTACCGACCTGGGGGATACGATCCGATAAACTCATCTTT.

Regarding this clone: A read error may be the cause here, since a much bigger clone is one base away. The chain combines TRDV2 with TRDJ1, with TRDD3 as a possible D gene (6 bases). Germline V gene lookup returns CDR1 GEAIGNYY and CDR2 EKD. This CDR3 spans 18 amino acids. V shed 3 bases and J shed 0 bases, with 22 bases lying between them. CDR3 coding DNA: TGTGCCTGTGACCCAGTACCGGGGGAAAGGATGTACACCGATAAACTCATCTTT. This encodes CACDPVPGERMYTDKLIF.